This T cell receptor beta chain was sequenced in a study of T cells in tuberculosis. In the study overall: In South Africa, adults with active tuberculosis were compared with IGRA-negative and latently infected IGRA-positive adolescents.

Assay: immunoSEQ multiplex PCR; the TCRdb copy retains only in-frame clones and omits some. The repertoire holds 28,000 or so clones, with about 90% as singletons. This clone is a singleton in its sample. As yet, its antigen is unknown. Study-wide findings and caveats: Smaller alpha distances in active tuberculosis partly reflected shorter CDR3-alpha lengths. Smaller distances to GMM-specific TCRs suggested their expansion in active tuberculosis.

The V segment lost 4 bases and the J segment 0 bases; nucleotides outside the gene matches: 4. Per germline, CDR1 SGHRS and CDR2 YFSETQ. The CDR3 sequence is 15 residues long. The sequenced sample consisted of PBMCs. J is TRBJ2-1 and V is TRBV5-1; 7 bases map to TRBD1. The sequence was collected from a donor aged 10-29 years with latent tuberculosis or without tuberculosis infection. As DNA, the CDR3 is TGCGCCAGCAGCAACCGGGACAGCTCCTACAATGAGCAGTTCTTC. Translated, it gives CASSNRDSSYNEQFF. Full variable domain (missing parts from reference TRBV5-1 and TRBJ2-1): KAGVTQTPRYLIKTRGQQVTLSCSPISGHRSVSWYQQTPGQGLQFLFEYFSETQRNKGNFPGRFSGRQFSNSRSEMNVSTLELGDSALYLCASSNRDSSYNEQFFGPGTRLTVL.